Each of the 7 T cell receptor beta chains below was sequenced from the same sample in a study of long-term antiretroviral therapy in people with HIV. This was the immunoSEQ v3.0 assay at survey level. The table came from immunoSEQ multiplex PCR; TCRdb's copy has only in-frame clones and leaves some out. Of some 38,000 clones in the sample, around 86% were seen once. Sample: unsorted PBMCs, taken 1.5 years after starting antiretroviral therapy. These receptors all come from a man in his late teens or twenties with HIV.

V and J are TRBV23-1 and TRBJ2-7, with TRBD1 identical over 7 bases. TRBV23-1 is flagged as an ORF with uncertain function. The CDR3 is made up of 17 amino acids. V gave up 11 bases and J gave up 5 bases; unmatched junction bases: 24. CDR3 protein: CAVPLDRTPKSSNEQYF. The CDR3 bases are TGCGCCGTCCCATTGGACAGGACACCAAAGTCGTCTAACGAGCAGTACTTC.

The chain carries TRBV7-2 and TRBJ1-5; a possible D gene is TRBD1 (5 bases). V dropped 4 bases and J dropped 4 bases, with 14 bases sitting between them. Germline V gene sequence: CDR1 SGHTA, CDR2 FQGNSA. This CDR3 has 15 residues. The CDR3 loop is CASSYSTENNQPQHF. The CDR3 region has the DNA TGTGCCAGCAGCTACTCGACAGAGAATAATCAGCCCCAGCATTTT.

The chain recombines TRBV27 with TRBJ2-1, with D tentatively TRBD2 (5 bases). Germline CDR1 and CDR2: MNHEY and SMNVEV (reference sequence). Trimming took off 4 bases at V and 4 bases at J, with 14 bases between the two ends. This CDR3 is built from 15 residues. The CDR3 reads CASSSNFGDYNEQFF. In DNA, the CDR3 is TGTGCCAGCAGTTCGAACTTCGGGGATTACAATGAGCAGTTCTTC.

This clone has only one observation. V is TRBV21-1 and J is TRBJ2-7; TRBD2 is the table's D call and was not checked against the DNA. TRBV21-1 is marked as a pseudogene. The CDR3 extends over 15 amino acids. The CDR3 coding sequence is TGTGCCAGCAGCAAACGGGGAGCATGTTTCAACGAGCAGTACTTC. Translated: CASSKRGACFNEQYF.

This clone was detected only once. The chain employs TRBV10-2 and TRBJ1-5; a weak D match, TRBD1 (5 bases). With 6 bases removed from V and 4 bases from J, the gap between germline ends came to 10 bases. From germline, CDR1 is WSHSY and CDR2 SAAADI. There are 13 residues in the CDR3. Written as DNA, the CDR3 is TGCGCCAGCAGGAGGGACGGGAATCAGCCCCAGCATTTT. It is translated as CASRRDGNQPQHF.

This CDR3 reads CASSLPGQHNQPQHF. CDR3 sequence (DNA): TGTGCCAGCAGCCTACCGGGACAGCACAATCAGCCCCAGCATTTT. The rearrangement joins TRBV6-6 to TRBJ1-5; TRBD1 matches at 7 bases. Looked up from germline, CDR1 is MNHNY and CDR2 is SVGAGI (reference sequence). Trimming took 6 bases from V and 3 from J; bases not matched to a gene: 8. The CDR3 length is 15 residues.

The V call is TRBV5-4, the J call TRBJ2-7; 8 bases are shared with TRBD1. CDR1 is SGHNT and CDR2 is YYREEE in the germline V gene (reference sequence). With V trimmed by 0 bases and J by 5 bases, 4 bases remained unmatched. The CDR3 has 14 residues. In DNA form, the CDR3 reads TGTGCCAGCAGCTTGGGGACAGGGTTGCACGAGCAGTACTTC. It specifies CASSLGTGLHEQYF.